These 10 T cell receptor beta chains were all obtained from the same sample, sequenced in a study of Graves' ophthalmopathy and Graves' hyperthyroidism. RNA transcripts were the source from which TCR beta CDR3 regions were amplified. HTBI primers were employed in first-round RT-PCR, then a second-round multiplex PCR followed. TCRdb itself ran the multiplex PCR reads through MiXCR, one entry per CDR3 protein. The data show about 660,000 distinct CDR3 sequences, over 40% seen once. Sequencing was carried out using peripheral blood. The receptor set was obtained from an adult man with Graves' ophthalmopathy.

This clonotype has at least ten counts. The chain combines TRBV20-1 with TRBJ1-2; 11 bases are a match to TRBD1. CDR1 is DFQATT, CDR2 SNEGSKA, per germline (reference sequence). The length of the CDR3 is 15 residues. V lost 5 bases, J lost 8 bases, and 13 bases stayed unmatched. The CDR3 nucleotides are TGCAGTGCTGACTACCGGGACAGGGGGATACGGGGCTACACCTTC. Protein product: CSADYRDRGIRGYTF.

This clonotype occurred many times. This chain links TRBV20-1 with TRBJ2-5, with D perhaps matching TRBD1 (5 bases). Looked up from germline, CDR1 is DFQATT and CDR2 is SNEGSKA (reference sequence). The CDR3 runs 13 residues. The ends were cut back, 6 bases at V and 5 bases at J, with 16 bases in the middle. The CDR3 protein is CSARPQGWETQYF. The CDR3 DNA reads TGCAGTGCCCGACCTCAGGGATGGGAGACCCAGTACTTC.

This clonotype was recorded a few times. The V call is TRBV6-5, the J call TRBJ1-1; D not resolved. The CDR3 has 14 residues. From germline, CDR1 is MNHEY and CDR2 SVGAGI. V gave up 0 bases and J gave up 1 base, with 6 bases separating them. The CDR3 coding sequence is TGTGCCAGCAGTTACTCAAGGTGGAACACTGAAGCTTTCTTT. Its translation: CASSYSRWNTEAFF.

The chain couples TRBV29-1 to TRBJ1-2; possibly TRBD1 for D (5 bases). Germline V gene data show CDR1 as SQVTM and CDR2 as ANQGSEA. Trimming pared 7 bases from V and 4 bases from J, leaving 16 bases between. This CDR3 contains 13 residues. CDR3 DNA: TGCAGCGCCACCGGGGGACGTCGCTATGGCTACACCTTC. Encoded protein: CSATGGRRYGYTF.

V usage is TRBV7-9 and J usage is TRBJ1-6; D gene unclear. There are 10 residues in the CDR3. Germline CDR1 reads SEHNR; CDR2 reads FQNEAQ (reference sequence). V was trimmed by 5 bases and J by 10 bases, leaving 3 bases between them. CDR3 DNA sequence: TGTGCCAGCAGCCCCTCACCCCTCCACTTT. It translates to CASSPSPLHF. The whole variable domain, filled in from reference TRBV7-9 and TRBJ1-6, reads DTGVSQNPRHKITKRGQNVTFRCDPISEHNRLYWYRQTLGQGPEFLTYFQNEAQLEKSRLLSDRFSAERPKGSFSTLEIQRTEQGDSAMYLCASSPSPLHFGNGTRLTVT.

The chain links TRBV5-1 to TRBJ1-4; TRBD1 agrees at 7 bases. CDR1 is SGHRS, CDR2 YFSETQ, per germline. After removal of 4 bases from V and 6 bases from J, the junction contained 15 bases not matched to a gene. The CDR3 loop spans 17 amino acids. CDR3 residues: CASSPGQEPIADEKLFF. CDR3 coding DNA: TGCGCCAGCAGCCCTGGACAGGAGCCGATTGCGGATGAAAAACTGTTTTTT.

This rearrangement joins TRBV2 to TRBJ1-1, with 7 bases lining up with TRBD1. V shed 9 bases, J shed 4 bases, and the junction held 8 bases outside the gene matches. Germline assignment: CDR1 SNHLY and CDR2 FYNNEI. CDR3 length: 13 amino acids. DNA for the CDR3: TGTGCCAGTCAAAGACAGGGCGTCACTGAAGCTTTCTTT. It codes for CASQRQGVTEAFF.

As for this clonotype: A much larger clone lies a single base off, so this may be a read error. CDR3: CASSLGGLAVHEQYF. For the CDR3, the DNA is TGTGCCAGCAGCTTAGGAGGACTAGCGGTCCACGAGCAGTACTTC. V gene TRBV7-9 combines with J gene TRBJ2-7, with 10 nucleotides matching TRBD2. Germline lookup yields CDR1 SEHNR and CDR2 FQNEAQ (reference sequence). The CDR3 covers 15 residues. V lost 1 base to trimming and J lost 5 bases; unmatched junction nucleotides: 5.

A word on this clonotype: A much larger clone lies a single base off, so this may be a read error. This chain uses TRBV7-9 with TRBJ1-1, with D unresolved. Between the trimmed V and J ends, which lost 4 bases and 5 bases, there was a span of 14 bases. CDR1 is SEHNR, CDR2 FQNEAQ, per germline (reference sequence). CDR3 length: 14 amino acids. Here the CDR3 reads CASSYLDGETEAFF. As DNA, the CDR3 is TGTGCCAGCAGCTACCTGGATGGAGAGACTGAAGCTTTCTTT.

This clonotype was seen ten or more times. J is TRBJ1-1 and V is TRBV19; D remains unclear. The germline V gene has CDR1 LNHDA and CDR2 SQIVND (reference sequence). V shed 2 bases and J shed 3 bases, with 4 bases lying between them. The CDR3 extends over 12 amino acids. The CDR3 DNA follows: TGTGCCAGTAGTATATTGGACACTGAAGCTTTCTTT. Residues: CASSILDTEAFF.